This T cell receptor (beta chain) came from a study of PD-1 blockade in classical Hodgkin lymphoma. At the level of the study: Every 2 weeks, patients got 3 mg/kg intravenous nivolumab. Study findings and constraints: Only CD4+ TCR diversity, not CD8+, had risen significantly by C4D1.

Produced via immunoSEQ multiplex PCR; TCRdb's table is partial and in-frame only. The sample records about 20,000 clones, 72% being singletons. This clone was picked up a small number of times. What it recognizes is unknown. The V end was cut by 7 bases, the J end by 7 bases, with 8 bases between. CDR1 is MDHEN and CDR2 is SYDVKM in the germline V gene. This CDR3 has 12 residues. As to time point: cycle 4 day 1 (C4D1), after about 6 weeks of nivolumab. Relapse was seen in all patients after autologous stem cell transplantation, and brentuximab vedotin exposure was variable. Out of thawed PBMCs, magnetic negative selection purified CD4+ T cells. Progressive disease, partial response or complete response was each patient's best response.

The starting material was CD4+ T cells from blood, obtained before the fourth cycle of nivolumab. The chain couples TRBV28 to TRBJ1-6; D gene uncertain. The receptor was derived from a human donor with classical Hodgkin lymphoma. CDR3 DNA sequence: TGTGCCAGCACGGGTAGCAATTCACCCCTCCACTTT. This sequence encodes CASTGSNSPLHF.